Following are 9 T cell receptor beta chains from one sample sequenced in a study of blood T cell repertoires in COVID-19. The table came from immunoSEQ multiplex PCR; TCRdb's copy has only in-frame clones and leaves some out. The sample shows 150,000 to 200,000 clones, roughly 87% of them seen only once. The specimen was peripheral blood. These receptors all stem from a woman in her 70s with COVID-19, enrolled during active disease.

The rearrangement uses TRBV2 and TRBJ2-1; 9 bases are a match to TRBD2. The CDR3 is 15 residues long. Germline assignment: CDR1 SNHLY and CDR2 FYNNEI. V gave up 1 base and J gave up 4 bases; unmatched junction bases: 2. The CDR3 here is CASSEETSGYNEQFF. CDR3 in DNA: TGTGCCAGCAGTGAAGAAACTAGCGGGTACAATGAGCAGTTCTTC.

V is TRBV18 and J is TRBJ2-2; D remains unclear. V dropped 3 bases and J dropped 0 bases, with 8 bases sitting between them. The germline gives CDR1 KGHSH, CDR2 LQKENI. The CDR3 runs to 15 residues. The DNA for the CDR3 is TGTGCCAGCTCACCGCAGGTTTCGAACACCGGGGAGCTGTTTTTT. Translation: CASSPQVSNTGELFF.

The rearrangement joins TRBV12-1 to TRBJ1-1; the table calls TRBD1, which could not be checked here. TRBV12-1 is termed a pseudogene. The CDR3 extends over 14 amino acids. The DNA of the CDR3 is TGTGCCAGCAGCTTTGCCCGAGACAGGGGGAGAGCTTTCTTT. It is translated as CASSFARDRGRAFF.

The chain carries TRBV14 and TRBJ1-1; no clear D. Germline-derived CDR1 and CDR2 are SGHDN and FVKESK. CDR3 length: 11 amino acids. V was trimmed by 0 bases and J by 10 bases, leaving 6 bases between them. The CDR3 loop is CASSQDSGAFF. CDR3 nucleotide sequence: TGTGCCAGCAGCCAAGACAGTGGAGCTTTCTTT.

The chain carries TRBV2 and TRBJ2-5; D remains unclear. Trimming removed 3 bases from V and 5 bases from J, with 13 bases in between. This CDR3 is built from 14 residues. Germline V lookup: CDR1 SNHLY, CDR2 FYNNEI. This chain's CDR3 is CASSDTPARETQYF. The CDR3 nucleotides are TGTGCCAGCAGTGATACGCCGGCCAGGGAGACCCAGTACTTC.

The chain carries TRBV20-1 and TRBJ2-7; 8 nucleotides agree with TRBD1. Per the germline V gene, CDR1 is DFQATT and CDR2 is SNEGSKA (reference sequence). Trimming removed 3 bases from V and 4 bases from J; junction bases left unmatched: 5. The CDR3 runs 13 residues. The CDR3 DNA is TGCAGTGCTAGTGAACACAGGGGGTACGAGCAGTACTTC. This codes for CSASEHRGYEQYF.

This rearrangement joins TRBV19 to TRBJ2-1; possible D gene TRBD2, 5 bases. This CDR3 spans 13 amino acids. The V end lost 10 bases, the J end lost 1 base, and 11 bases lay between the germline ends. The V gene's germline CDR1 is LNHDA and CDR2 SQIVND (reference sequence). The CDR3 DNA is TGTGCCACGGGGAGTAGGTCCTACAATGAGCAGTTCTTC. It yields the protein CATGSRSYNEQFF.

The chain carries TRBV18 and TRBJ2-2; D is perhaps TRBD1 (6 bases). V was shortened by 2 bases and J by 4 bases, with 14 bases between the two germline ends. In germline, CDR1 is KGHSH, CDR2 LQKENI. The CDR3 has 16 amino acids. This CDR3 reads CASSPRAGDVTGELFF. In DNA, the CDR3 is TGTGCCAGCTCACCAAGAGCAGGGGACGTCACCGGGGAGCTGTTTTTT.

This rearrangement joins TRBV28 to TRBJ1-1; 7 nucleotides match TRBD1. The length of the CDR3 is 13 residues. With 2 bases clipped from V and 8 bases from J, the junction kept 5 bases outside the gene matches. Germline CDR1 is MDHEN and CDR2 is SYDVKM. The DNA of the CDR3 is TGTGCCAGCAGTTTAACCGGGACAGACGAAGCTTTCTTT. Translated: CASSLTGTDEAFF.